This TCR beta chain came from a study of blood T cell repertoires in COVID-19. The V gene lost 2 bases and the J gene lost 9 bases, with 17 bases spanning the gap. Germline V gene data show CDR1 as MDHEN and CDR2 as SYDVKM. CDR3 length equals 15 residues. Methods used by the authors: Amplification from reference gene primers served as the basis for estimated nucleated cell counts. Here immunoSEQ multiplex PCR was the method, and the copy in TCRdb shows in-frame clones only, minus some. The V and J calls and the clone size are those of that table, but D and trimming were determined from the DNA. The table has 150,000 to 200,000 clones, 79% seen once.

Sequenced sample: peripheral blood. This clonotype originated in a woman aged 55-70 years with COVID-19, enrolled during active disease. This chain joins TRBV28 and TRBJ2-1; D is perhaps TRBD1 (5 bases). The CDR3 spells CASSLPIGLQAEQFF. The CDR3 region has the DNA TGTGCCAGCAGTTTACCCATAGGGTTACAGGCTGAGCAGTTCTTC.